The entry below describes one T cell receptor (beta chain). Its antigen remains unidentified. Germline V gives CDR1 ENHRY, CDR2 SYGVKD. The CDR3 is 13 amino acids. Trimming removed 6 bases from V and 0 bases from J, with 6 bases in between. These data are taken from a study of response to subunit inactivated influenza vaccine. TCRdb passed the RT-PCR reads through MiXCR, listing each CDR3 protein once. The table has about 700,000 distinct CDR3 sequences, 11% to 15% seen once. Whole-study results and caveats: There was a suggestion from the authors that each seasonal influenza vaccination recruits few new T cells.

The receptor comes from a man in his fifties who received an inactivated influenza vaccine. The chain uses TRBV10-3 and TRBJ1-5, with D unclear. The material was PBMCs from blood, obtained around 14 days before vaccination. Here the CDR3 DNA reads TGTGCCATCAGCGGAGATAGCAATCAGCCCCAGCATTTT. This sequence encodes CAISGDSNQPQHF.